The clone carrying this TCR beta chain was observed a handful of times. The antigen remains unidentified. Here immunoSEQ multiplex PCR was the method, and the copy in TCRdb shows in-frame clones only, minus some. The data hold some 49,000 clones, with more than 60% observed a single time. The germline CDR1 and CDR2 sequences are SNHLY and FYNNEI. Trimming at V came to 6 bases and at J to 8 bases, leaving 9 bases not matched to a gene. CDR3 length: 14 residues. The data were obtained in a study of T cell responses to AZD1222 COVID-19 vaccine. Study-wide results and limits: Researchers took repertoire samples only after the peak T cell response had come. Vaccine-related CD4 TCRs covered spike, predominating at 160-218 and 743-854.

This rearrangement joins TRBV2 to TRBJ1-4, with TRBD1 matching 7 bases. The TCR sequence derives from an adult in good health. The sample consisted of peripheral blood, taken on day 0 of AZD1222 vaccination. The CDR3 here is CASRRGTDEEKLFF. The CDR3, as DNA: TGTGCCAGCAGGCGAGGGACAGACGAAGAAAAACTGTTTTTT.